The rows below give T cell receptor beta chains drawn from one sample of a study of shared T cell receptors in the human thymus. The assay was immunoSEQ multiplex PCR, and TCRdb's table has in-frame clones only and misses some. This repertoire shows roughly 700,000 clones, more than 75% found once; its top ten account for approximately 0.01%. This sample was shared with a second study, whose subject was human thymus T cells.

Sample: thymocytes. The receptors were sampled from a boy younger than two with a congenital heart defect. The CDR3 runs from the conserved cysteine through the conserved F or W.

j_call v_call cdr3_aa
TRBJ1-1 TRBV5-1 CASSWTLGTKGDTEAFF
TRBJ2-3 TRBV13 CASRPRPGQGPAGVLTDTQYF
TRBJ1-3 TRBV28 CASSPIRQGANGNTIYF
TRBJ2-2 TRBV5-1 CASSLDSGRADTGELFF
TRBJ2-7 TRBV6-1 CASSEGAGGTYEQYF
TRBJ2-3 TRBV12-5 CASGLAPPDRKRDTQYF
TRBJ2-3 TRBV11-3 CASHQISGRVADTQYF
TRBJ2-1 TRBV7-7 CASSPRSPGSGDEQFF
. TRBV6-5 CASSHGAGNPYEQYF
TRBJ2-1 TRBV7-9 CASSLVLLLNEQFF
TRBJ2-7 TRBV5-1 CASSLGLAVTYEQYF
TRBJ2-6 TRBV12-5 CASGLEELPGLANSGANVLTF
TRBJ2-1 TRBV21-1 CASSKGGLAGGPQLFF
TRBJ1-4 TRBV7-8 CASEGGEKLFF
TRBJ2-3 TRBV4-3 CASSQDRGAGVGQDTQYF
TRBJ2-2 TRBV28 CASSLAESGSSTGELFF
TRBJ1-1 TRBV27 CASGASGRRETEAFF
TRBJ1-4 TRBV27 CASSRTGPPGEKLFF
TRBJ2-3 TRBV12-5 CASGRMGLAGTKSTDTQYF
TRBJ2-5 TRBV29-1 CSAIRDRGLETQYF
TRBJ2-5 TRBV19 CASSPGTSGNQETQYF
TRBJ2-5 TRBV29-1 CSAGLGGRGETQYF
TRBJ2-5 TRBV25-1 CASSDAGTEETQYF
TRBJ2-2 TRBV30 CAWSEAARESNTGELFF
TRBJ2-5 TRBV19 CASSGQGGQETQYF
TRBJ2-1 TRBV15 CATSRKTPREGLYNEQFF
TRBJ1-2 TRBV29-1 CSVEAGGDGYTF
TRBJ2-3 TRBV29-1 CSALTRLAGGRHTQYF
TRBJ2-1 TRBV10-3 CAIRVGLAYNEQFF
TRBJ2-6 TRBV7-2 CASSLGGSGANVLTF
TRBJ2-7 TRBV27 CASSLRYRPSYEQYF
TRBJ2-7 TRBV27 CASGPGDRRTSYEQYF
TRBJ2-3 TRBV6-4 CASSDEGTSVAQYF
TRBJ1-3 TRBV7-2 CASSRLGVQSIYF
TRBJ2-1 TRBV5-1 CASSQRDRAPPHEQFF
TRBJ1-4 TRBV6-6 CASSYPDRGRKKLFF
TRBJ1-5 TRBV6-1 CASSGGHGNQPQHF
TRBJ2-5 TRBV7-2 CASSPSWTSGRARETQYF
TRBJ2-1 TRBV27 CASRGGGYNNEQFF
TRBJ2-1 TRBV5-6 CASSLERDYNEQFF
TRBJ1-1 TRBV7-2 CASSSSSTGYTEAFF